The 2 T cell receptor beta chains reported below all come from one sample, sequenced in a study of blood T cell repertoires in COVID-19 (TCRdb year 2020). Library generation was performed with the immunoSEQ multiplex PCR assay. This is the immuneACCESS table as TCRdb keeps it, with only in-frame sequences that have V and J called. A part of the clones is gone; compared with another copy, unresolved V genes explain less than half, and the rest is unexplained. Counted in this sample were some 150,000 clones; approximately 84% of them appeared once. The ten biggest clones cover 4.8% of the sample. Source material: peripheral blood. These receptors came from a human donor in a cohort sampled during active COVID-19.

As for this clone: The identical CDR3 is also encoded by other nucleotide sequences in the sample. The gene calls are TRBV5-1 and TRBJ1-2; 11 bases are a match to TRBD1. Germline V gene data show CDR1 as SGHRS and CDR2 as YFSETQ. There are 14 residues in the CDR3. The V and J ends lost 0 bases and 9 bases, in that order; junction bases with no gene match: 4. The CDR3 coding sequence is TGCGCCAGCAGCTTGGCCAGGACAGGGGGCAGCTACACCTTC. Translating gives CASSLARTGGSYTF.

This chain joins TRBV3-1 (or the pseudogene TRBV3-2) and TRBJ2-1; TRBD2 agrees at 15 bases. This CDR3 region has 17 residues. Germline assignment: CDR1 LGHDT and CDR2 YNNKEL (reference sequence). Trimming removed 4 bases from V and 4 bases from J; junction bases left unmatched: 5. The CDR3 DNA reads TGTGCCAGCAGCCGAAGGACTAGCGGGGGGGTTTACAATGAGCAGTTCTTC. Its translation: CASSRRTSGGVYNEQFF.